The 24 T cell receptor beta chains below were found in one sample sequenced in a study of blood T cell repertoires in COVID-19. Sequencing used immunoSEQ multiplex PCR; TCRdb keeps in-frame clones, though not all of them. The data contain under 150,000 clones, approximately 80% of them singletons. The specimen sequenced was peripheral blood. The receptors originated from a woman between 40 and 55 years old with active or convalescent COVID-19.

V and J are TRBV7-9 and TRBJ1-3; D is unresolved. This CDR3 comprises 17 residues. Trimming took 3 bases from V and 1 from J, leaving 16 bases between them. Germline V gene sequence: CDR1 SEHNR, CDR2 FQNEAQ (reference sequence). The CDR3 coding sequence is TGTGCCAGCAGCTTGCCTGCGGGCAATGGGTCTGGAAACACCATATATTTT. It translates to CASSLPAGNGSGNTIYF.

The CDR3 DNA sequence: TGTGCCAGCAGCTTAGCCCAGACTGATGCTTATGGCTACACCTTC. It is translated as CASSLAQTDAYGYTF. The chain recombines TRBV11-2 with TRBJ1-2; D is ambiguous. The germline V gene encodes CDR1 SGHAT and CDR2 FQNNGV. The CDR3 consists of 15 residues. V lost 1 base and J lost 5, with 14 bases in between.

The chain uses TRBV10-1 and TRBJ2-5, with D unresolved. Trimming removed 0 bases from V and 8 bases from J, with 10 bases in between. The CDR3 spans 13 residues. Germline CDR1 WNHNN, CDR2 SYGVQD (reference sequence). CDR3 region: CASSESSRPTQYF. For the CDR3, the DNA is TGCGCCAGCAGTGAGTCGTCCAGGCCCACCCAGTACTTC.

The chain has TRBV30 and TRBJ1-2, with D unresolved. Germline V CDR1 and CDR2: GTSNPN, SVGIG (reference sequence). This CDR3 contains 13 residues. Deletions cut 5 bases from V and 6 bases from J, with 16 bases between. CDR3 protein: CAWASETWNGYTF. CDR3 coding DNA: TGTGCCTGGGCTTCGGAGACGTGGAATGGCTACACCTTC.

This chain connects TRBV28 to TRBJ2-1; D gene ambiguous. The CDR3 runs to 14 residues. Per the germline V gene, CDR1 is MDHEN and CDR2 is SYDVKM. The V end lost 7 bases, the J end lost 9 bases, and 19 bases lay between the germline ends. CDR3 loop: CASTSLPRRGEQFF. The CDR3 nucleotides are TGTGCCAGCACTTCCCTCCCCCGGCGAGGTGAGCAGTTCTTC.

The chain recombines TRBV28 with TRBJ2-7; D gene uncertain. The CDR3 runs 17 residues. V lost 1 base to trimming and J lost 3 bases, with 19 bases between them. The germline gives CDR1 MDHEN, CDR2 SYDVKM. The CDR3: CASSLSTGRSARYEQYF. The CDR3 DNA is TGTGCCAGCAGTTTATCAACGGGTCGATCGGCCCGCTACGAGCAGTACTTC.

This clone was observed a single time. The chain combines TRBV27 with TRBJ1-5; tentative D call: TRBD1 (5 bases). Deletions cut 10 bases from V and 5 bases from J, with 15 bases between. Germline CDR1 MNHEY, CDR2 SMNVEV (reference sequence). CDR3 length equals 13 residues. CDR3 in DNA: TGTGCCACCCGGGGAGGGGCGTATCAGCCCCAGCATTTT. It yields the protein CATRGGAYQPQHF.

The rearrangement links TRBV12-2 to TRBJ2-7; no check of the table's D call, TRBD2, against the DNA was made. TRBV12-2 counts as a pseudogene. The CDR3 is 15 residues long. The CDR3 reads CASRSRREGLYEQYF. The CDR3 region has the DNA TGTGCAAGTCGCTCCCGACGGGAGGGGCTCTACGAGCAGTACTTC.

The gene calls are TRBV6-5 and TRBJ1-4; 7 bases are a match to TRBD1. The CDR3 is 14 residues long. Germline-derived CDR1 and CDR2 are MNHEY and SVGAGI. The V segment lost 5 bases and the J segment 5 bases; nucleotides outside the gene matches: 5. The CDR3 bases are TGTGCCAGCAGTCCGGGACAGTTCAATGAAAAACTGTTTTTT. Encoded protein: CASSPGQFNEKLFF.

This clone is a singleton in its sample. The chain joins TRBV28 to TRBJ1-6; D may be TRBD1 (6 bases). Between the trimmed V and J ends, which lost 3 bases and 7 bases, there was a span of 10 bases. There are 14 residues in the CDR3. Per the germline V gene, CDR1 is MDHEN and CDR2 is SYDVKM. CDR3 coding DNA: TGTGCCAGCAGTTTGGCCCAGGGGAATTCACCCCTCCACTTT. Amino acid sequence: CASSLAQGNSPLHF. The whole variable domain, remainder taken from reference TRBV28 and TRBJ1-6, is DVKVTQSSRYLVKRTGEKVFLECVQDMDHENMFWYRQDPGLGLRLIYFSYDVKMKEKGDIPEGYSVSREKKERFSLILESASTNQTSMYLCASSLAQGNSPLHFGNGTRLTVT.

The chain recombines TRBV5-1 with TRBJ1-2; 7 nucleotides align to TRBD1. Germline V gene sequence: CDR1 SGHRS, CDR2 YFSETQ. This CDR3 contains 14 residues. V was clipped by 1 base and J by 8 bases; unmatched bases: 8. The DNA of the CDR3 is TGCGCCAGCAGCTTGACAGGGGTTAAAGGGGGCTACACCTTC. It is translated as CASSLTGVKGGYTF.

The V call is TRBV27, the J call TRBJ2-2; TRBD1 matches at 7 bases. CDR3 size: 16 residues. The germline CDR1 and CDR2 sequences are MNHEY and SMNVEV (reference sequence). The J segment lost 5 bases and the V segment lost 5 bases, leaving 11 bases of the junction unmatched. The CDR3 DNA follows: TGTGCCAGCAGTCCCGGGACAGATCCTCTGACCGGGGAGCTGTTTTTT. Its protein product is CASSPGTDPLTGELFF.

V usage is TRBV28 and J usage is TRBJ2-2; D may be TRBD2 (7 bases). Trimming cost V 6 bases and J 7 bases, with 18 bases left between them. Germline CDR1 MDHEN, CDR2 SYDVKM. The CDR3 has 15 residues. The DNA for the CDR3 is TGTGCCAGCAGCACCTACCGGGGGGCAGGCGGGGAGCTGTTTTTT. Amino acids: CASSTYRGAGGELFF.

CDR3 in amino acids: CASSDRGGQGSTEAFF. Written as DNA, the CDR3 is TGTGCCAGCAGCGATAGAGGGGGACAGGGAAGCACTGAAGCTTTCTTT. This chain connects TRBV11-2 to TRBJ1-1; TRBD1 aligns across 9 bases. Trimming took 5 bases from V and 4 from J; bases not matched to a gene: 11. This CDR3 is 16 amino acids long. Germline assignment: CDR1 SGHAT and CDR2 FQNNGV.

The chain's CDR3 is CASSKVRSREVYEQYF. Here the CDR3 DNA reads TGTGCCAGCAGCAAAGTGAGGTCCAGGGAGGTGTACGAGCAGTACTTC. The gene calls are TRBV21-1 and TRBJ2-7; TRBD2 is the table's D call and was not checked against the DNA. TRBV21-1 is an annotated pseudogene. The CDR3 covers 16 residues.

The sample holds one count of this clone. This chain joins TRBV28 and TRBJ1-2; D gene ambiguous. The CDR3 runs to 13 residues. With 2 bases removed from V and 4 bases from J, the gap between germline ends came to 8 bases. The V gene's germline CDR1 is MDHEN and CDR2 SYDVKM. The DNA of the CDR3 is TGTGCCAGCAGTTTAGTGGCCTCCTATGGCTACACCTTC. Amino acid sequence: CASSLVASYGYTF.

The rearrangement uses TRBV6-2 or TRBV6-3 and TRBJ1-2; 8 bases are shared with TRBD1. Germline-derived CDR1 and CDR2 are MNHEY and SVGEGT. V lost 5 bases, J lost 13 bases, and 6 bases stayed unmatched. The CDR3 contains 11 residues. The CDR3 DNA reads as TGTGCCAGCAGTCAAGGACAGGGCCTCACCTTC. Protein: CASSQGQGLTF.

The chain joins TRBV30 to TRBJ1-4; D remains unclear. This CDR3 is 11 amino acids long. The V end lost 5 bases, the J end lost 7 bases, and 8 bases lay between the germline ends. Looked up from germline, CDR1 is GTSNPN and CDR2 is SVGIG (reference sequence). The CDR3 DNA is TGTGCCTGGGGGTGGGCTGAAAAACTGTTTTTT. It encodes CAWGWAEKLFF.

The V and J genes are TRBV9 and TRBJ2-1; TRBD2 is a possible D gene (5 bases). The V gene's germline CDR1 is SGDLS and CDR2 YYNGEE. V shed 2 bases and J shed 5 bases, with 23 bases lying between them. The CDR3 covers 18 residues. The chain's CDR3 is CASSVFPPEAAVHNEQFF. CDR3 nucleotides: TGTGCCAGCAGCGTTTTCCCACCTGAAGCGGCAGTTCACAATGAGCAGTTCTTC.

The chain has TRBV9 and TRBJ1-4, with a tentative D call TRBD1 (5 bases). The CDR3 loop spans 14 amino acids. The germline gives CDR1 SGDLS, CDR2 YYNGEE. Trimming removed 0 bases from V and 12 bases from J, with 15 bases in between. This CDR3 reads CASSVEGVGGELFF. The CDR3 DNA follows: TGTGCCAGCAGCGTAGAAGGGGTCGGTGGGGAACTGTTTTTT.

The chain combines TRBV6-5 with TRBJ2-7; 12 bases agree with TRBD1. The germline V gene encodes CDR1 MNHEY and CDR2 SVGAGI. This CDR3 has 15 residues. With V trimmed by 5 bases and J by 2 bases, 4 bases remained unmatched. The CDR3 here is CASSTGTGGTYEQYF. DNA of the CDR3: TGTGCCAGCAGTACGGGGACAGGGGGCACCTACGAGCAGTACTTC.

This chain uses TRBV30 with TRBJ2-3, with 10 nucleotides matching TRBD2. The germline CDR1 and CDR2 sequences are GTSNPN and SVGIG (reference sequence). The V segment lost 5 bases and the J segment 5 bases; nucleotides outside the gene matches: 4. The CDR3 loop spans 13 amino acids. The CDR3 here is CAWQRGGIDTQYF. The CDR3 nucleotides are TGTGCCTGGCAGCGGGGGGGAATAGATACGCAGTATTTT.

The chain carries TRBV28 and TRBJ1-6; TRBD1 aligns across 9 bases. V lost 6 bases and J lost 10; bases outside the gene matches: 7. The CDR3 covers 14 residues. From germline, CDR1 is MDHEN and CDR2 SYDVKM. This CDR3 reads CASSPRDRVSPLHF. The CDR3 DNA reads as TGTGCCAGCAGCCCCAGGGACAGGGTCTCACCCCTCCACTTT.

V gene TRBV27 combines with J gene TRBJ2-7; TRBD1 is a possible D gene (7 bases). The germline gives CDR1 MNHEY, CDR2 SMNVEV (reference sequence). Trimming pared 3 bases from V and 7 bases from J, leaving 13 bases between. The CDR3 extends over 13 amino acids. The CDR3 region has the DNA TGTGCCAGCAGTTTGGGACCAGGGGGGGAGCAGTACTTC. Its protein product is CASSLGPGGEQYF.